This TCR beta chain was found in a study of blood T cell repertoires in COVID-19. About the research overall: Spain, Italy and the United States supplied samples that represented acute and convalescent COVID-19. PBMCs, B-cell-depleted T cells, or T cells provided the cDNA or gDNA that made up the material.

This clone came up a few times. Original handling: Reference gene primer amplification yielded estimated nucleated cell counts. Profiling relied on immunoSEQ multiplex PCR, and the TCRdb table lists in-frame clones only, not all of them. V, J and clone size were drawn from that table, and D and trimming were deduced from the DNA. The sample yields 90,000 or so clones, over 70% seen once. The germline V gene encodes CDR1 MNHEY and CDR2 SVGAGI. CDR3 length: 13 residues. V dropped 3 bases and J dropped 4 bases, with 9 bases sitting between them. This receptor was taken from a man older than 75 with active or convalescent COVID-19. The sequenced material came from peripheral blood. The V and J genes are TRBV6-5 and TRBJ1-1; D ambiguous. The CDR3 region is CASSYRRGTEAFF. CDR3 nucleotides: TGTGCCAGCAGTTATCGGCGAGGCACTGAAGCTTTCTTT.